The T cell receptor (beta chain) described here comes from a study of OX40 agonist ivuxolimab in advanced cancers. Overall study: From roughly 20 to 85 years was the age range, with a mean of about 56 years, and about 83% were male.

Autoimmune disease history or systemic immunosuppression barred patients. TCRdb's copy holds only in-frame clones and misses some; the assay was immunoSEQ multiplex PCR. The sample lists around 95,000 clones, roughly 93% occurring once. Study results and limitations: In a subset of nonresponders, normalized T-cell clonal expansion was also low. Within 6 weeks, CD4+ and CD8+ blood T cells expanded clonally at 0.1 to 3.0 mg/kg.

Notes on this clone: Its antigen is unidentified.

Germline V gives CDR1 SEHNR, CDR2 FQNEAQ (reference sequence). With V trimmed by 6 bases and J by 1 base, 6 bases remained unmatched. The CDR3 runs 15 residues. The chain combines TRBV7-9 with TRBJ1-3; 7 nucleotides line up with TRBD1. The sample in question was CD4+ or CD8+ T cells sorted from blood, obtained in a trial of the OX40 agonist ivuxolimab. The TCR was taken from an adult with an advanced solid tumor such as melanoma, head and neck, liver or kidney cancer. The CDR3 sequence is CASSPGTASGNTIYF. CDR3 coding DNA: TGTGCCAGCAGTCCCGGGACAGCTTCTGGAAACACCATATATTTT.